The 29 T cell receptor beta chains given below trace back to one sample, sequenced in a study of cytomegalovirus exposure and HLA in healthy donors. Primers for the PCR totalled 60 Vbeta and 13 Jbeta. Produced via immunoSEQ multiplex PCR; TCRdb's table is partial and in-frame only. The sample yields roughly 100,000 clones, 83% seen once. The sequencing sample was made of PBMCs. These receptors came from a man younger than 30 in good health and CMV-seronegative.

A few counts support this clone. The chain employs TRBV28 and TRBJ1-1; D is unresolved. The CDR3 length is 13 residues. Trimming took 3 bases from V and 3 from J, leaving 8 bases between them. Looked up from germline, CDR1 is MDHEN and CDR2 is SYDVKM. CDR3 in DNA: TGTGCCAGCAGTTTGGATCGGGACACTGAAGCTTTCTTT. Amino acid sequence: CASSLDRDTEAFF. Supplemented by reference TRBV28 and TRBJ1-1, the full variable domain reads DVKVTQSSRYLVKRTGEKVFLECVQDMDHENMFWYRQDPGLGLRLIYFSYDVKMKEKGDIPEGYSVSREKKERFSLILESASTNQTSMYLCASSLDRDTEAFFGQGTRLTVV.

The V gene is TRBV30, the J gene TRBJ2-3; D uncertain. The ends were cut back, 5 bases at V and 2 bases at J, with 11 bases in the middle. Looked up from germline, CDR1 is GTSNPN and CDR2 is SVGIG (reference sequence). This CDR3 is built from 13 residues. CDR3 in amino acids: CAWQIVPTDTQYF. CDR3 coding DNA: TGTGCCTGGCAGATCGTGCCCACAGATACGCAGTATTTT.

The chain joins TRBV7-9 to TRBJ2-1; D is unclear. Per germline, CDR1 SEHNR and CDR2 FQNEAQ (reference sequence). V dropped 3 bases and J dropped 14 bases, with 14 bases sitting between them. This CDR3 is built from 12 residues. The CDR3 reads CASSLPRTEKFF. In DNA form, the CDR3 reads TGTGCCAGCAGCTTGCCAAGAACAGAGAAGTTCTTC.

V and J are TRBV28 and TRBJ2-5, with TRBD2 as a possible D gene (5 bases). The better agreement between TRBJ2-7 and the DNA end casts doubt on the J call. Germline assignment: CDR1 MDHEN and CDR2 SYDVKM. The length of the CDR3 is 14 residues. The CDR3 loop reads CASSKAGVRYEQYF. Written as DNA, the CDR3 is TGTGCCAGCAGCAAGGCCGGGGTTCGGTACGAGCAGTACTTC.

V usage is TRBV4-3 and J usage is TRBJ2-7; TRBD1 matches 9 bases. V gave up 1 base and J gave up 0 bases; unmatched junction bases: 4. The CDR3 totals 16 residues. Germline V CDR1 and CDR2: LGHNA, YSLEER. CDR3 sequence: CASSQALQGASYEQYF. DNA for the CDR3: TGCGCCAGCAGCCAAGCCCTACAGGGGGCCTCCTACGAGCAGTACTTC.

This clone has only one observation. V and J are TRBV7-9 and TRBJ1-2, with 8 bases matching TRBD1. J gave up 0 bases and V 5 bases, and 8 bases lay outside the gene matches. Germline V lookup: CDR1 SEHNR, CDR2 FQNEAQ (reference sequence). The CDR3 totals 16 residues. DNA of the CDR3: TGTGCCAGCAGCCCCAGGGGACAGGCTACTAACTATGGCTACACCTTC. Amino acid sequence: CASSPRGQATNYGYTF.

The V gene is TRBV25-1, the J gene TRBJ2-6; weak D call: TRBD1 (6 bases). Germline CDR1 and CDR2: MGHDK and SYGVNS. V was shortened by 5 bases and J by 4 bases, with 9 bases between the two germline ends. The CDR3 spans 14 residues. The DNA of the CDR3 is TGTGCCAGCAGTCAGGGGCCAGGGGCCAACGTCCTGACTTTC. Amino acid sequence: CASSQGPGANVLTF. The full variable domain, in which reference TRBV25-1 and TRBJ2-6 provide the parts outside the CDR3, is EADIYQTPRYLVIGTGKKITLECSQTMGHDKMYWYQQDPGMELHLIHYSYGVNSTEKGDLSSESTVSRIRTEHFPLTLESARPSHTSQYLCASSQGPGANVLTFGAGSRLTVL.

V is TRBV7-3 and J is TRBJ2-7; 10 positions match TRBD2. With 6 bases clipped from V and 3 bases from J, the junction kept 5 bases outside the gene matches. Germline CDR1 reads SGHTA; CDR2 reads FQGTGA. This CDR3 spans 14 amino acids. CDR3 coding DNA: TGTGCCAGCAGTAGGACTAGCGGACTCTACGAGCAGTACTTC. The encoded protein is CASSRTSGLYEQYF. The full variable domain, its missing parts supplied by reference TRBV7-3 and TRBJ2-7, is GAGVSQTPSNKVTEKGKYVELRCDPISGHTALYWYRQSLGQGPEFLIYFQGTGAADDSGLPNDRFFAVRPEGSVSTLKIQRTERGDSAVYLCASSRTSGLYEQYFGPGTRLTVT.

This clone was observed a single time. V gene TRBV13 combines with J gene TRBJ2-3, with 14 nucleotides matching TRBD2. The CDR3 loop spans 22 amino acids. J gave up 0 bases and V 4 bases, and 18 bases lay outside the gene matches. Germline V gene sequence: CDR1 PRHDT, CDR2 FYEKMQ (reference sequence). Here the CDR3 DNA reads TGTGCCAGCAGCTCCCTCACCTTCCCCGGGACTAGCGGGGGAATTAGCACAGATACGCAGTATTTT. This encodes CASSSLTFPGTSGGISTDTQYF.

This clone was picked up one time. The chain links TRBV4-1 to TRBJ1-2, with a tentative D call TRBD1 (5 bases). Trimming cost V 0 bases and J 8 bases, with 16 bases left between them. The CDR3 loop spans 15 amino acids. Germline lookup yields CDR1 MGHRA and CDR2 YSYEKL. DNA of the CDR3: TGCGCCAGCAGCCAAGATGATTTGGCAGGGCGAGGCTACACCTTC. Translation: CASSQDDLAGRGYTF.

This rearrangement joins TRBV5-1 to TRBJ2-6; D gene uncertain. Trimming removed 0 bases at V and 2 bases at J, with 9 bases between. Germline V gene sequence: CDR1 SGHRS, CDR2 YFSETQ. CDR3 length: 16 amino acids. This chain's CDR3 is CASSLVGAAGANVLTF. The CDR3, as DNA: TGCGCCAGCAGCTTGGTTGGCGCGGCTGGGGCCAACGTCCTGACTTTC.

The chain couples TRBV4-3 to TRBJ2-3; 9 nucleotides line up with TRBD2. V lost 0 bases, J lost 2 bases, and 6 bases stayed unmatched. Per the germline V gene, CDR1 is LGHNA and CDR2 is YSLEER. The CDR3 extends over 17 amino acids. The CDR3 sequence: CASSQDTRLAVTDTQYF. The CDR3 coding sequence is TGCGCCAGCAGCCAAGATACTAGACTAGCGGTCACAGATACGCAGTATTTT.

This chain joins TRBV9 and TRBJ1-2, with D possibly matching TRBD1 (5 bases). This CDR3 contains 14 residues. V was shortened by 6 bases and J by 2 bases, with 14 bases between the two germline ends. Germline CDR1 is SGDLS and CDR2 is YYNGEE. DNA of the CDR3: TGTGCCAGCAACCCCGTCGGGGGAAACTATGGCTACACCTTC. This gives the protein CASNPVGGNYGYTF.

V is TRBV5-4 and J is TRBJ1-1, with 8 bases fitting TRBD1. Germline CDR1 SGHNT, CDR2 YYREEE (reference sequence). The V segment lost 2 bases and the J segment 7 bases; nucleotides outside the gene matches: 7. CDR3 length equals 14 residues. The CDR3 bases are TGTGCCAGCAGCTTTCAGGGGGCGATAGGTGAAGCTTTCTTT. It is translated as CASSFQGAIGEAFF.

This chain links TRBV27 with TRBJ2-2; D gene unclear. The CDR3 has 14 amino acids. Looked up from germline, CDR1 is MNHEY and CDR2 is SMNVEV (reference sequence). V was trimmed by 5 bases and J by 7 bases, leaving 14 bases between them. The CDR3, as DNA: TGTGCCAGCAGTCTCCCTGGCGGCCACGGGGAGCTGTTTTTT. Protein product: CASSLPGGHGELFF.

This clone was counted only a few times. This chain uses TRBV4-1 with TRBJ2-7; D is unclear. Between the trimmed V and J ends, which lost 0 bases and 2 bases, there was a span of 11 bases. CDR1 MGHRA and CDR2 YSYEKL come from the germline V gene. This CDR3 contains 15 residues. The chain's CDR3 is CASSQDAAAAYEQYF. CDR3 nucleotides: TGCGCCAGCAGCCAAGATGCCGCGGCCGCCTACGAGCAGTACTTC.

The chain couples TRBV6-1 to TRBJ1-6; 7 nucleotides align to TRBD1. V was pared by 7 bases and J by 9 bases, with 12 bases of the junction left unmatched. The germline V gene has CDR1 MNHNS and CDR2 SASEGT. CDR3 length equals 15 residues. The CDR3 here is CASTADRANRSPLHF. For the CDR3, the DNA is TGTGCCAGCACGGCCGACAGGGCCAACCGTTCACCCCTCCACTTT.

A few counts support this clone. The rearrangement uses TRBV18 and TRBJ1-2, with 12 bases fitting TRBD1. The CDR3 spans 14 residues. Trimming at V came to 2 bases and at J to 6 bases, leaving 1 base not matched to a gene. Per the germline V gene, CDR1 is KGHSH and CDR2 is LQKENI. The CDR3 bases are TGTGCCAGCTCACCAGGGACAGGGGGCGATGGCTACACCTTC. It is translated as CASSPGTGGDGYTF.

This clone has just one count. V usage is TRBV28 and J usage is TRBJ1-5; D is possibly TRBD1 (5 bases). Germline V gene data show CDR1 as MDHEN and CDR2 as SYDVKM. Deletions cut 1 base from V and 4 bases from J, with 17 bases between. This CDR3 region has 17 residues. CDR3 coding DNA: TGTGCCAGCAGTTTATTAGGCCCAGGGATGGGGAATCAGCCCCAGCATTTT. Protein product: CASSLLGPGMGNQPQHF.

The chain carries TRBV7-6 and TRBJ1-1; D perhaps matches TRBD1 (5 bases). The V end was cut by 3 bases, the J end by 4 bases, with 18 bases between. The germline CDR1 and CDR2 sequences are SGHVS and FNYEAQ. The CDR3 spans 16 residues. The DNA for the CDR3 is TGTGCCAGCAGCTTTGGCGTGGAAGCAGGGTTCACTGAAGCTTTCTTT. It yields the protein CASSFGVEAGFTEAFF.

This clone was detected once. The V call is TRBV18, the J call TRBJ2-1; D might be TRBD2 (6 bases). Germline V gene data show CDR1 as KGHSH and CDR2 as LQKENI. This CDR3 has 15 residues. The V end lost 6 bases, the J end lost 5 bases, and 17 bases lay between the germline ends. The CDR3 reads CASSVGTGYNNEQFF. The DNA for the CDR3 is TGTGCCAGCTCGGTCGGGACTGGCTACAACAATGAGCAGTTCTTC.

The chain has TRBV7-2 and TRBJ2-3; 8 nucleotides align to TRBD1. Germline V gene sequence: CDR1 SGHTA, CDR2 FQGNSA. The junction had 12 bases not matched to a gene; V was cut back by 5 bases and J by 8 bases. The CDR3 sequence is 15 residues long. The CDR3 loop is CASSRTGWSKATQYF. The CDR3 coding sequence is TGTGCCAGCAGCCGGACAGGGTGGAGCAAGGCTACGCAGTATTTT.

V is TRBV7-9 and J is TRBJ1-3; 10 bases align to TRBD1. J was trimmed by 2 bases and V by 5 bases; bases with no gene match: 15. The CDR3 is 19 amino acids. In germline, CDR1 is SEHNR, CDR2 FQNEAQ (reference sequence). In nucleotides, the CDR3 is TGTGCCAGCAGCCACCGGACAGGGGGTTTTGTTGGTGCTGGAAACACCATATATTTT. Translation: CASSHRTGGFVGAGNTIYF.

The CDR3 DNA reads TGTGCCAGTGGAAAGGTAGGGGCGGGAGGGCCTACGGATACGCAGTATTTT. This translates into CASGKVGAGGPTDTQYF. The V gene is TRBV19, the J gene TRBJ2-3; 9 bases are shared with TRBD2. This CDR3 spans 17 amino acids. Germline assignment: CDR1 LNHDA and CDR2 SQIVND (reference sequence). J was trimmed by 6 bases and V by 8 bases; bases with no gene match: 18.

Details on this clone: A junction boundary mismatches the germline segment, possibly from a read error. This chain uses TRBV9 with TRBJ2-3; D not certain. In germline, CDR1 is SGDLS, CDR2 YYNGEE. The CDR3 length is 14 residues. The CDR3 here is CASKVGVGTDTQYF. DNA for the CDR3: TGTGCCAGCAAAGTAGGCGTGGGCACAGATACTCAGTATTTT.

This CDR3 is CASSRTDINYGYTF. In DNA form, the CDR3 reads TGCGCCAGCAGCCGGACAGACATCAACTATGGCTACACCTTC. J is TRBJ1-2 and V is TRBV5-1, with D maybe TRBD1 (6 bases). The V and J ends lost 4 bases and 2 bases respectively, with 12 bases between them. The CDR3 loop spans 14 amino acids. Germline CDR1 is SGHRS and CDR2 is YFSETQ.

V gene TRBV27 combines with J gene TRBJ2-3; D perhaps matches TRBD2 (6 bases). Trimming removed 7 bases from V and 2 bases from J, with 19 bases in between. Germline CDR1 MNHEY, CDR2 SMNVEV (reference sequence). The CDR3 is made up of 16 amino acids. The DNA for the CDR3 is TGTGCCAGCACCTTTAGGGGTGGGGGGTCCACAGATACGCAGTATTTT. Amino acid sequence: CASTFRGGGSTDTQYF.

V and J are TRBV7-9 and TRBJ2-1, with 7 positions matching TRBD2. The ends lost 4 bases at V and 3 bases at J; junction bases unmatched: 15. CDR1 is SEHNR, CDR2 FQNEAQ, per germline (reference sequence). The CDR3 sequence is 18 residues long. The CDR3 reads CASSSPTPRREIYNEQFF. CDR3 coding DNA: TGTGCCAGCAGCTCCCCAACCCCACGGCGGGAGATCTACAATGAGCAGTTCTTC.

This chain joins TRBV2 and TRBJ1-1; TRBD1 aligns across 7 bases. Trimming at V came to 3 bases and at J to 1 base, leaving 8 bases not matched to a gene. This CDR3 is 16 amino acids long. Germline V gene sequence: CDR1 SNHLY, CDR2 FYNNEI. The CDR3 DNA reads as TGTGCCAGCAGTGAGGGGACAGCCATAAAGAACACTGAAGCTTTCTTT. This encodes CASSEGTAIKNTEAFF.